Below are 11 T cell receptor beta chains sequenced from a single sample in a study of tumor and adjacent non-tumor tissue in lung cancer listed by TCRdb under 2018. Library generation was performed with multiplex PCR. This sample was sequenced with an Illumina HiSeq 2500. Following protocols modified from ARM-PCR, the researchers constructed TCRbeta libraries through three rounds of nested PCR with primers (Table S4). Using fastp trimming at Q25 and MiXCR clonotype assembly, TCRdb reanalyzed the public sequencing data and kept in-frame beta chains. Entries that share a CDR3 protein sequence are merged under the most common genes and DNA. This sample has about 86,000 distinct CDR3 sequences in its table, and roughly 77% of those were observed once. 21% of the sample is taken by the ten largest. RNA was extracted from bulk unsorted tissue and checked for quality with a NanoDrop ND-1000 and an Agilent 2100. For the normal lung samples, distant non-tumor tissue was collected more than 3 cm away from the tumor edge.

The sequenced sample consisted of distant non-tumor lung tissue. All receptors derive from a woman between 45 and 65 years old with non-small cell lung cancer.

This clonotype came up many times. This chain joins TRBV10-3 and TRBJ2-1; D perhaps matches TRBD2 (6 bases). Trimming removed 8 bases at V and 9 bases at J, with 20 bases between. Germline assignment: CDR1 ENHRY and CDR2 SYGVKD. CDR3 length: 14 residues. CDR3 in amino acids: CAIGNGRMESEQFF. The CDR3, as DNA: TGTGCCATCGGAAACGGGAGAATGGAGAGTGAGCAGTTCTTC.

Concerning this clonotype: The CDR3 does not close with the conserved phenylalanine or tryptophan, likely indicating a read error. The CDR3 sequence is CAISELTDTQYL. The CDR3 nucleotides read TGTGCCATCAGTGAACTCACGGATACGCAGTATCTT. The V gene is TRBV10-3, the J gene TRBJ2-3, with D uncertain. This CDR3 region has 12 residues. Germline assignment: CDR1 ENHRY and CDR2 SYGVKD. The V and J ends lost 3 bases and 6 bases respectively, with 7 bases between them.

Turning to this clonotype: The junction differs from germline at one of its ends, possibly a read error. V usage is TRBV20-1 and J usage is TRBJ1-2, with D possibly being TRBD1 (6 bases). Germline V gene sequence: CDR1 DFQATT, CDR2 SNEGSKA (reference sequence). CDR3 length: 13 amino acids. CDR3 protein: CSAAGTRGHGYTF. The CDR3 bases are TGTAGTGCCGCCGGGACAAGGGGCCATGGCTACACCTTC.

Concerning this clonotype: Since no conserved phenylalanine or tryptophan closes the CDR3, a read error is the likely cause. The limits of the CDR3 on the DNA are not certain, so only TCRdb's listed CDR3 is given. This sequence joins TRBV28 and TRBJ2-1; TRBD2, the table's D call, was not compared with the DNA. The germline V gene encodes CDR1 MDHEN and CDR2 SYDVKM. Ends included, the CDR3 has 14 residues. CDR3 residues: CASSFGLASNEHFI.

This clonotype has more than one count but fewer than ten. It is likely a read error, because the conserved phenylalanine at the end of the CDR3 is missing. This chain connects TRBV4-2 to TRBJ2-7; D is unresolved. The CDR3 is 16 amino acids. The germline gives CDR1 LGHNA, CDR2 YNFKEQ. CDR3 DNA sequence: TGTGCCAGCAGCCATGCAGTAGAGGTGGTCCCCTACGGGCAGTACCTC. This encodes CASSHAVEVVPYGQYL.

This clonotype occurred once. No conserved phenylalanine or tryptophan is present at the end of the CDR3, so a read error is the likely explanation. The chain is built from TRBV7-9 and TRBJ1-5; 8 nucleotides match TRBD1. There are 14 residues in the CDR3. The germline CDR1 and CDR2 sequences are SEHNR and FQNEAQ (reference sequence). Losses at the gene ends were 4 bases for V and 9 bases for J; bases not matched to a gene: 8. CDR3 residues: CASSSDREGRPQHL. CDR3 DNA sequence: TGTGCCAGCAGCTCGGACAGGGAAGGGCGGCCCCAGCATTTG.

This clonotype was counted a single time. This chain joins TRBV11-2 and TRBJ2-7; D possibly corresponds to TRBD2 (5 bases). The CDR3 is 11 amino acids. The V end lost 9 bases, the J end lost 8 bases, and 14 bases lay between the germline ends. Per germline, CDR1 SGHAT and CDR2 FQNNGV. The CDR3 DNA reads TGTGCCAGTAGCCTAGGAGGCAAGCAGTACTTC. This codes for CASSLGGKQYF.

With respect to this clonotype: The junction shows a germline mismatch at one end, possibly a read error. As DNA, the CDR3 is TGTGTCAGCAGCTTAGATGAGGGGACTAGTGGGCAGTTCTTC. Protein: CVSSLDEGTSGQFF. The chain employs TRBV11-2 and TRBJ2-1; 8 bases agree with TRBD2. The germline gives CDR1 SGHAT, CDR2 FQNNGV. The CDR3 covers 14 residues.

This clonotype was counted once. A read error may account for a junction end that differs from germline. The rearrangement links TRBV5-4 to TRBJ2-7; a possible D gene is TRBD2 (6 bases). This CDR3 region has 13 residues. CDR1 is SGHNT and CDR2 is YYREEE in the germline V gene (reference sequence). CDR3 nucleotides: TGTGCCAGCATCTTGACTAGTAACAACGAGGAATACTTC. This codes for CASILTSNNEEYF.

The chain carries TRBV6-1 and TRBJ2-5; D unclear. This CDR3 has 12 amino acids. Germline loops: CDR1 MNHNS, CDR2 SASEGT. V lost 5 bases, J lost 5 bases, and 9 bases lay in between. The CDR3 nucleotides are TGTGCCAGCAGTAGGACCCACGAGACCCAGTACTTC. This translates into CASSRTHETQYF.

As regards this clonotype: This sequence may be a read error, since a much larger clone differs from it by one base. The rearrangement links TRBV11-2 to TRBJ2-3; D unclear. The CDR3 spans 15 residues. The V end lost 5 bases, the J end lost 6 bases, and 18 bases lay between the germline ends. Germline CDR1 is SGHAT and CDR2 is FQNNGV. The CDR3 sequence: CASSPRFQEADTQYF. DNA for the CDR3: TGTGCCAGCAGCCCGAGGTTTCAGGAAGCCGATACGCAGTATTTT.